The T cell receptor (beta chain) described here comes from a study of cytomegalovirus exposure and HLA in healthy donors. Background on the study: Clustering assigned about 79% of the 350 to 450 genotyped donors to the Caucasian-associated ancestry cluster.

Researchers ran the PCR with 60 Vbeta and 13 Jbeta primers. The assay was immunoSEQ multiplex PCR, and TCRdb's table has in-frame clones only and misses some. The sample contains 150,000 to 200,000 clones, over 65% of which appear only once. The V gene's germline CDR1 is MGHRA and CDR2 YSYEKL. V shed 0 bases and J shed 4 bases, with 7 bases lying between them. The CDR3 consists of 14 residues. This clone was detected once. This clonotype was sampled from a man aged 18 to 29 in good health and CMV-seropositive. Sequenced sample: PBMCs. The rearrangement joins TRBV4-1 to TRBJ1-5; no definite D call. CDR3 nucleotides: TGCGCCAGCAGCCAAGAGACGGGGAATCAGCCCCAGCATTTT. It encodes CASSQETGNQPQHF.